This T cell receptor beta chain was identified during a study of blood T cell repertoires in COVID-19. Study summary: Nucleic acid was either cDNA or gDNA, and it came from T cells, B-cell-depleted T cells, or PBMCs.

The CDR3 loop spans 13 amino acids. After removal of 4 bases from V and 6 bases from J, the junction contained 3 bases not matched to a gene. Germline V CDR1 and CDR2: SGHRS, YFSETQ. The protocol was immunoSEQ multiplex PCR, while the TCRdb copy is restricted to in-frame clones and leaves out a portion. The sample consists of approximately 220,000 clones, around 90% of them appearing once. The receptor comes from a man between 25 and 39 years old who had been exposed to COVID-19. Sequencing was performed on PBMCs or T cells enriched from blood (not recorded which). The chain recombines TRBV5-1 with TRBJ1-1, with 10 nucleotides matching TRBD1. CDR3 in DNA: TGCGCCAGCAGCGGGGACAGGGGATCTGAAGCTTTCTTT. It translates to CASSGDRGSEAFF.